These 26 T cell receptor beta chains share one sample of origin, sequenced in a study of T cell responses to AZD1222 COVID-19 vaccine. TCRdb keeps only in-frame clones here, not all; method: immunoSEQ multiplex PCR. The repertoire has about 73,000 clones, approximately 88% of them found once; the top ten carry roughly 20%. Sequenced material: peripheral blood, taken on day 0 of AZD1222 vaccination. The source of these receptors is an adult in good health.

V and J are TRBV30 and TRBJ1-1; D is unresolved. This CDR3 is 16 amino acids long. Germline V gene sequence: CDR1 GTSNPN, CDR2 SVGIG (reference sequence). With 0 bases removed from V and 2 bases from J, the gap between germline ends came to 16 bases. DNA for the CDR3: TGTGCCTGGAGTGTCCTTCCCCCCTGGGAAAACACTGAAGCTTTCTTT. This codes for CAWSVLPPWENTEAFF.

The gene calls are TRBV7-2 and TRBJ2-1; D unclear. Germline V gene sequence: CDR1 SGHTA, CDR2 FQGNSA. Trimming took 3 bases from V and 9 from J, leaving 6 bases between them. This CDR3 is 11 amino acids long. CDR3 coding DNA: TGTGCCAGCAGCTTTAGCTTTGAGCAGTTCTTC. Its protein product is CASSFSFEQFF.

J is TRBJ1-2 and V is TRBV4-1; D is undetermined. The CDR3 consists of 14 residues. Germline V gives CDR1 MGHRA, CDR2 YSYEKL. The V end was cut by 0 bases, the J end by 1 base, with 6 bases between. The CDR3 DNA reads TGCGCCAGCAGCCAAGATGGAGTTAACTATGGCTACACCTTC. Protein sequence: CASSQDGVNYGYTF.

The J gene is TRBJ1-1, the V gene TRBV19, with a possible D match to TRBD1 (5 bases). The germline gives CDR1 LNHDA, CDR2 SQIVND (reference sequence). The CDR3 runs to 13 residues. V was clipped by 4 bases and J by 5 bases, with 11 bases between them. The CDR3 DNA follows: TGTGCCAGTAGTACCAGGGAGGGAACTGAAGCTTTCTTT. It specifies CASSTREGTEAFF.

The CDR3 is CASSLRRSRETQYF. CDR3 DNA: TGTGCCAGCTCACTCCGGAGATCCCGGGAGACCCAGTACTTC. The V gene is TRBV18, the J gene TRBJ2-5, with D unclear. V gave up 4 bases and J gave up 5 bases, with 14 bases separating them. Per germline, CDR1 KGHSH and CDR2 LQKENI. The CDR3 totals 14 residues.

The chain employs TRBV28 and TRBJ1-4; possible D gene TRBD1, 6 bases. The V end was cut by 7 bases, the J end by 5 bases, with 11 bases between. Germline values: CDR1 MDHEN, CDR2 SYDVKM. The CDR3 is 13 residues long. The CDR3: CASNIDRNEKLFF. The CDR3 DNA follows: TGTGCCAGCAACATTGACAGGAATGAAAAACTGTTTTTT.

The V and J genes are TRBV5-8 and TRBJ1-5; D is uncertain. Trimming took 4 bases from V and 2 from J, leaving 10 bases between them. The CDR3 covers 14 residues. Germline CDR1 and CDR2: SGHTS and YDEGEE. CDR3 nucleotide sequence: TGTGCCAGCAGCCCGGCGGCGGGCAATCAGCCCCAGCATTTT. It encodes CASSPAAGNQPQHF.

J is TRBJ2-7 and V is TRBV7-9, with 10 nucleotides matching TRBD1. Trimming cost V 3 bases and J 4 bases; bases outside gene matches: 9. Germline V gives CDR1 SEHNR, CDR2 FQNEAQ (reference sequence). This CDR3 has 16 amino acids. CDR3 region: CASSFSPGTGAYEQYF. In DNA, the CDR3 is TGTGCCAGCAGCTTCTCCCCCGGGACAGGGGCATACGAGCAGTACTTC.

The genes are TRBV9 and TRBJ2-1; D not resolved. Germline loops: CDR1 SGDLS, CDR2 YYNGEE. The CDR3 runs 15 residues. Trimming cost V 4 bases and J 2 bases, with 13 bases left between them. CDR3 sequence reads: CASSSPAGTYNEQFF. Here the CDR3 DNA reads TGTGCCAGCAGCTCGCCGGCTGGTACCTACAATGAGCAGTTCTTC.

The V call is TRBV6-1, the J call TRBJ1-6; 9 bases fit TRBD1. The V gene end was trimmed by 2 bases and the J gene end by 6 bases; junction bases not matched to a gene: 8. The CDR3 totals 17 residues. Germline V gene data show CDR1 as MNHNS and CDR2 as SASEGT. CDR3 bases: TGTGCCAGCAGTGAATGGGACAGGGCCCTAATTAATTCACCCCTCCACTTT. Its translation: CASSEWDRALINSPLHF.

The chain joins TRBV6-1 to TRBJ2-3; 10 bases match TRBD2. The CDR3 totals 18 residues. In germline, CDR1 is MNHNS, CDR2 SASEGT. Unmatched junction bases numbered 10, after V lost 0 bases and J lost 4 bases. CDR3 loop: CASSEARASGSIPDTQYF. In DNA, the CDR3 is TGTGCCAGCAGTGAAGCTCGGGCTAGCGGGAGTATTCCAGATACGCAGTATTTT.

The CDR3 here is CASSPTSLTGELFF. The CDR3 DNA is TGCGCCAGCAGCCCGACTAGCCTAACCGGGGAGCTGTTTTTT. The genes are TRBV5-1 and TRBJ2-2, with 7 positions matching TRBD2. In germline, CDR1 is SGHRS, CDR2 YFSETQ. The junction had 5 bases not matched to a gene; V was cut back by 4 bases and J by 5 bases. The CDR3 extends over 14 amino acids.

The chain recombines TRBV3-1 (or the pseudogene TRBV3-2) with TRBJ2-2; D is uncertain. The germline gives CDR1 LGHDT, CDR2 YNNKEL (reference sequence). V gave up 1 base and J gave up 6 bases, with 9 bases separating them. This CDR3 comprises 14 residues. The CDR3 DNA reads TGTGCCAGCAGCCAAGGCAGACGACCCGGGGAGCTGTTTTTT. Its protein product is CASSQGRRPGELFF.

V usage is TRBV11-2 and J usage is TRBJ1-1; D unclear. This CDR3 has 15 amino acids. V lost 2 bases and J lost 0, with 10 bases in between. Germline V gene sequence: CDR1 SGHAT, CDR2 FQNNGV. CDR3 amino acids: CASSLYGLMNTEAFF. The DNA of the CDR3 is TGTGCCAGCAGCTTATACGGTTTGATGAACACTGAAGCTTTCTTT.

About this clone: One end of the junction fails to match germline, which may point to a read error. The chain joins TRBV3-1 (or the pseudogene TRBV3-2) to TRBJ2-1; no reliable D call. The CDR3 runs 15 residues. Germline CDR1 and CDR2: LGHDT and YNNKEL (reference sequence). The CDR3 reads CASSLLGPSDNEQFF. The CDR3 coding sequence is TGTGCCAGCAGCTTGTTGGGTCCCTCCGACAATGAGCAGTTCTTC.

The V gene is TRBV27, the J gene TRBJ2-7; TRBD1 is a possible D gene (5 bases). In germline, CDR1 is MNHEY, CDR2 SMNVEV (reference sequence). V dropped 5 bases and J dropped 5 bases, with 7 bases sitting between them. There are 11 residues in the CDR3. In DNA form, the CDR3 reads TGTGCCAGCAGTATCAGGGACGAGCAGTACTTC. This gives the protein CASSIRDEQYF.

This sequence joins TRBV3-1 (or the pseudogene TRBV3-2) and TRBJ2-5, with TRBD1 matching over 7 bases. There are 15 residues in the CDR3. After removal of 1 base from V and 6 bases from J, the junction contained 8 bases not matched to a gene. CDR1 and CDR2 from the germline V gene are LGHDT and YNNKEL (reference sequence). The CDR3 reads CASSQAPGGEKTQYF. CDR3 in DNA: TGTGCCAGCAGCCAAGCCCCAGGGGGTGAGAAGACCCAGTACTTC.

The V and J genes are TRBV27 and TRBJ1-6, with D perhaps matching TRBD1 (5 bases). CDR1 and CDR2 from the germline V gene are MNHEY and SMNVEV (reference sequence). The CDR3 length is 14 residues. The V end lost 3 bases, the J end lost 7 bases, and 10 bases lay between the germline ends. In nucleotides, the CDR3 is TGTGCCAGCAGTTTGGGGCAGGGAAATTCACCCCTCCACTTT. Protein product: CASSLGQGNSPLHF.

The chain recombines TRBV21-1 with TRBJ2-2; TRBD2 is the table's D call and was not checked against the DNA. TRBV21-1 is assigned pseudogene status. The CDR3 has 16 residues. CDR3 residues: CASSTPGLRDTGELFF. As DNA, the CDR3 is TGTGCCAGCAGCACGCCGGGACTGCGTGACACCGGGGAGCTGTTTTTT.

V and J are TRBV9 and TRBJ2-2, with 15 bases identical to TRBD2. The V segment lost 0 bases and the J segment 4 bases; nucleotides outside the gene matches: 1. Per germline, CDR1 SGDLS and CDR2 YYNGEE. The CDR3 consists of 17 residues. The CDR3 loop reads CASSVGTSGRGTGELFF. The CDR3 DNA sequence: TGTGCCAGCAGCGTAGGGACTAGCGGGAGGGGCACCGGGGAGCTGTTTTTT.

The rearrangement links TRBV18 to TRBJ2-7; 11 bases agree with TRBD2. In germline, CDR1 is KGHSH, CDR2 LQKENI. The CDR3 runs to 15 residues. V lost 2 bases and J lost 0; bases outside the gene matches: 0. In DNA, the CDR3 is TGTGCCAGCTCACCAGGACTAGCGGGCTCCTACGAGCAGTACTTC. Protein sequence: CASSPGLAGSYEQYF.

The CDR3 DNA reads as TGTGCCAGCAGCGTAGCTACTTCCGGGGGCGGGGGGGCCGGGGAGCTGTTTTTT. Encoded protein: CASSVATSGGGGAGELFF. V and J are TRBV9 and TRBJ2-2, with 9 bases aligning to TRBD2. V dropped 0 bases and J dropped 6; count of bases not matched to a gene: 12. The CDR3 runs 18 residues. CDR1 and CDR2 (germline): SGDLS, YYNGEE.

V usage is TRBV2 and J usage is TRBJ2-7; no definite D call. The ends were cut back, 8 bases at V and 2 bases at J, with 10 bases in the middle. CDR3 length: 12 residues. Germline assignment: CDR1 SNHLY and CDR2 FYNNEI. CDR3 bases: TGTGCCAGCGTTCGGGTGGCCTACGAGCAGTACTTC. Amino acid sequence: CASVRVAYEQYF.

The chain joins TRBV20-1 to TRBJ2-4; maybe TRBD1 (6 bases). The CDR3 contains 11 residues. Germline V lookup: CDR1 DFQATT, CDR2 SNEGSKA (reference sequence). V gave up 1 base and J gave up 13 bases, with 11 bases separating them. CDR3 region: CSARVGGQQYF. The CDR3 DNA follows: TGCAGTGCTAGAGTGGGCGGACAGCAGTACTTC.

This rearrangement joins TRBV5-4 to TRBJ1-3; weak D call: TRBD1 (6 bases). This CDR3 is 15 amino acids long. V shed 3 bases and J shed 9 bases, with 19 bases lying between them. Germline V CDR1 and CDR2: SGHNT, YYREEE (reference sequence). Here the CDR3 reads CASSSLDRAPRTIYF. The DNA for the CDR3 is TGTGCCAGCAGCTCACTGGACAGAGCACCCCGCACCATATATTTT. Full variable domain (outside the CDR3, taken from reference TRBV5-4 and TRBJ1-3): ETGVTQSPTHLIKTRGQQVTLRCSSQSGHNTVSWYQQALGQGPQFIFQYYREEENGRGNFPPRFSGLQFPNYSSELNVNALELDDSALYLCASSSLDRAPRTIYFGEGSWLTVV.

The rearrangement joins TRBV7-9 to TRBJ2-5; D call uncertain. Between the trimmed V and J ends, which lost 2 bases and 2 bases, there was a span of 6 bases. Germline V gene sequence: CDR1 SEHNR, CDR2 FQNEAQ (reference sequence). The CDR3 spans 13 residues. The chain's CDR3 is CASSLSPQETQYF. The DNA of the CDR3 is TGTGCCAGCAGCTTATCGCCTCAAGAGACCCAGTACTTC.